This section outlines one TCR beta chain sequence together with its context. V was trimmed by 2 bases and J by 8 bases, leaving 13 bases between them. There are 14 residues in the CDR3. CDR1 and CDR2 from the germline V gene are LNHDA and SQIVND (reference sequence). In the study's own analysis: Amplification from reference gene primers served as the basis for estimated nucleated cell counts. Sequencing used immunoSEQ multiplex PCR; TCRdb keeps in-frame clones, though not all of them. Clone size and the V and J calls come from that table; the DNA yielded D and trimming. The sample includes roughly 100,000 clones, less than 90% of them seen just once. The data were obtained in a study of blood T cell repertoires in COVID-19. In the study overall: Nucleic acid was either cDNA or gDNA, and it came from T cells, B-cell-depleted T cells, or PBMCs.

The J gene is TRBJ2-1, the V gene TRBV19; possibly TRBD1 for D (6 bases). This sequence originates from a man between 50 and 59 years old with acute or convalescent COVID-19. Source material: peripheral blood. The CDR3 spells CASSINREFDEQFF. The CDR3 nucleotides read TGTGCCAGTAGTATAAACAGGGAGTTCGATGAGCAGTTCTTC.